This T cell receptor beta chain was captured by sequencing in a study of blood T cell repertoires in COVID-19. Looking at the study overall: Sources were T cells, B-cell-depleted T cells, or PBMCs; the material itself was cDNA or gDNA.

Those who participated ranged in age from roughly 18 to 90 years and resided in 24 US areas. Clinical history as reported by participants underpinned cohort assignment. Sequencing used immunoSEQ multiplex PCR; TCRdb keeps in-frame clones, though not all of them. The table includes about 430,000 clones, roughly 84% detected once. The CDR3 sequence is 15 residues long. Per the germline V gene, CDR1 is SNHLY and CDR2 is FYNNEI. Germline trimming cut 5 bases from V and 6 bases from J; bases unmatched to any gene: 7. Sequencing was performed on PBMCs or T cells enriched from blood (not recorded which). The TCR originated in a young woman who had been exposed to COVID-19. The rearrangement joins TRBV2 to TRBJ2-2; 9 positions agree with TRBD2. Written as DNA, the CDR3 is TGTGCCAGCAGTTTAGTAGCGGGAGTCGCCGGGGAGCTGTTTTTT. Residues: CASSLVAGVAGELFF.